These 25 T cell receptor beta chains were all obtained from the same sample, sequenced in a study of blood T cell repertoires in COVID-19. The repertoire was sequenced with immunoSEQ multiplex PCR; TCRdb's copy has only in-frame clones and lacks some. The sample has just under 150,000 clones, around 87% seen once. Sequencing was done on a sample of peripheral blood. The receptor source for this set is a man in his fifties or sixties who had recovered from COVID-19.

The rearrangement links TRBV19 to TRBJ2-5, with TRBD2 matching over 16 bases. Per the germline V gene, CDR1 is LNHDA and CDR2 is SQIVND (reference sequence). CDR3 size: 17 residues. With 3 bases clipped from V and 6 bases from J, the junction kept 7 bases outside the gene matches. CDR3 DNA: TGTGCCAGTAGTATCGGGACTAGCGGGGGGGCAATGAAGACCCAGTACTTC. Its translation: CASSIGTSGGAMKTQYF. Complete variable domain (other parts from reference TRBV19 and TRBJ2-5): DGGITQSPKYLFRKEGQNVTLSCEQNLNHDAMYWYRQDPGQGLRLIYYSQIVNDFQKGDIAEGYSVSREKKESFPLTVTSAQKNPTAFYLCASSIGTSGGAMKTQYFGPGTRLLVL.

This chain joins TRBV19 and TRBJ1-1; tentative D call: TRBD1 (5 bases). In germline, CDR1 is LNHDA, CDR2 SQIVND (reference sequence). The CDR3 is made up of 14 amino acids. V dropped 3 bases and J dropped 1 base, with 9 bases sitting between them. CDR3 in DNA: TGTGCCAGTAGTATCCAGGGCGCGAACACTGAAGCTTTCTTT. This gives the protein CASSIQGANTEAFF.

This chain uses TRBV6-4 with TRBJ2-1, with a weak D call TRBD2 (5 bases). Germline CDR1 is MRHNA and CDR2 is SNTAGT. Trimming left V 4 bases short and J 10 bases short, with 29 bases between. The CDR3 consists of 18 residues. CDR3 protein: CASSAPSPTTASGDEQFF. The CDR3 DNA sequence: TGTGCCAGCAGTGCCCCCAGCCCGACTACAGCTTCGGGTGACGAGCAGTTCTTC.

V gene TRBV6-1 combines with J gene TRBJ2-7; 7 bases agree with TRBD1. The trim removed 3 bases at V and 4 bases at J, leaving 12 bases unmatched. CDR1 MNHNS and CDR2 SASEGT come from the germline V gene. This CDR3 is built from 16 residues. The CDR3 nucleotides read TGTGCCAGCAGTGATGTAGGGGGCGAGTCTGGGTACGAGCAGTACTTC. Protein sequence: CASSDVGGESGYEQYF.

This sequence joins TRBV6-2 or TRBV6-3 and TRBJ1-1; possibly TRBD1 for D (5 bases). The V and J ends lost 2 bases and 5 bases respectively, with 12 bases between them. This CDR3 spans 14 amino acids. Germline CDR1 and CDR2: MNHEY and SVGEGT. The CDR3 here is CASSYTGDRTEAFF. The CDR3 nucleotides are TGTGCCAGCAGTTACACGGGGGATCGTACTGAAGCTTTCTTT.

The rearrangement links TRBV6-5 to TRBJ2-7; D unresolved. This CDR3 region has 13 residues. Germline CDR1 MNHEY, CDR2 SVGAGI. V gave up 4 bases and J gave up 3 bases, with 10 bases separating them. CDR3 bases: TGTGCCAGCAGTTTCGGTCCGATCTACGAGCAGTACTTC. It is translated as CASSFGPIYEQYF.

The rearrangement joins TRBV6-6 to TRBJ1-1, with 7 bases aligning to TRBD1. V trimming: 7 bases; J trimming: 4 bases; junction bases outside the gene matches: 12. Germline CDR1 and CDR2: MNHNY and SVGAGI (reference sequence). This CDR3 has 15 amino acids. CDR3 bases: TGTGCCAGCACGAGGACAGGAGAACCTCGCACTGAAGCTTTCTTT. Its protein product is CASTRTGEPRTEAFF.

The genes are TRBV19 and TRBJ1-4; D perhaps matches TRBD1 (5 bases). V lost 5 bases to trimming and J lost 8 bases, with 21 bases between them. From germline, CDR1 is LNHDA and CDR2 SQIVND (reference sequence). The CDR3 is made up of 16 amino acids. The CDR3 spells CASSPRMDTQGEKLFF. Here the CDR3 DNA reads TGTGCCAGTAGTCCGAGAATGGACACCCAAGGCGAAAAACTGTTTTTT.

Comment on this clone: A read error may account for a junction end that differs from germline. This chain joins TRBV7-7 and TRBJ2-2, with 10 bases matching TRBD1. The CDR3 contains 16 residues. CDR1 is SSHAT and CDR2 is FNYEAQ in the germline V gene (reference sequence). The CDR3 DNA is TGTGCTAGCAGCTTCTGGACAGGGGGGAACACCGGGGAGCTGTTTTTT. This codes for CASSFWTGGNTGELFF. Combining the CDR3 with reference TRBV7-7 and TRBJ2-2 gives the whole variable domain GAGVSQSPRYKVTKRGQDVTLRCDPISSHATLYWYQQALGQGPEFLTYFNYEAQPDKSGLPSDRFSAERPEGSISTLTIQRTEQRDSAMYRCASSFWTGGNTGELFFGEGSRLTVL.

This rearrangement joins TRBV7-2 to TRBJ1-1; D may be TRBD1 (5 bases). CDR3 size: 16 residues. Trimming left V 7 bases short and J 3 bases short, with 21 bases between. Germline V CDR1 and CDR2: SGHTA, FQGNSA. The CDR3 DNA reads as TGTGCCAGCACCCCGTGGGGCGAGCTCAGCGACACTGAAGCTTTCTTT. Residues: CASTPWGELSDTEAFF.

Notes on this clone: At one boundary the junction diverges from the germline segment, which might be a read error. The chain combines TRBV10-2 with TRBJ2-6; D may be TRBD1 (7 bases). CDR1 WSHSY and CDR2 SAAADI come from the germline V gene. This CDR3 has 17 residues. The CDR3 region has the DNA TGCGCCAGCATTGAGGGGGCGGGAAGCTCTGGGGCCAACGTCCTGACTTTC. Its translation: CASIEGAGSSGANVLTF.

The chain joins TRBV9 to TRBJ2-5, with TRBD2 identical over 11 bases. The CDR3 loop spans 16 amino acids. J lost 5 bases, V lost 3 bases, and 9 bases had no gene match. Germline V gene lookup returns CDR1 SGDLS and CDR2 YYNGEE. CDR3 residues: CASSGISGGAGETQYF. For the CDR3, the DNA is TGTGCCAGCAGCGGAATTAGCGGGGGGGCCGGGGAGACCCAGTACTTC.

This clone was counted once. The chain couples TRBV5-1 to TRBJ2-1; 10 bases line up with TRBD1. The CDR3 totals 16 residues. CDR1 is SGHRS and CDR2 is YFSETQ in the germline V gene. Trimming cost V 4 bases and J 2 bases; bases outside gene matches: 6. The CDR3 coding sequence is TGCGCCAGCAGCAGGGACAGGGGCAACACCTACAATGAGCAGTTCTTC. Its translation: CASSRDRGNTYNEQFF.

The chain carries TRBV3-1 (or the pseudogene TRBV3-2) and TRBJ2-1; 8 bases agree with TRBD2. Germline V CDR1 and CDR2: LGHDT, YNNKEL (reference sequence). This CDR3 comprises 16 residues. Germline trimming cut 2 bases from V and 2 bases from J; bases unmatched to any gene: 5. The chain's CDR3 is CASSQPGTRAYNEQFF. CDR3 DNA: TGTGCCAGCAGCCAACCCGGGACTAGGGCCTACAATGAGCAGTTCTTC.

V is TRBV5-1 and J is TRBJ1-2, with 7 positions matching TRBD1. V lost 4 bases and J lost 7; bases outside the gene matches: 13. CDR3 length: 15 residues. Germline lookup yields CDR1 SGHRS and CDR2 YFSETQ. CDR3 in amino acids: CASSANINRGAGYTF. The CDR3 bases are TGCGCCAGCAGCGCCAATATTAACAGGGGTGCTGGCTACACCTTC.

This clone was counted at least ten times. In the same sample, other DNA sequences code for this CDR3. This chain connects TRBV5-1 to TRBJ2-3, with 9 bases that match TRBD1. CDR1 and CDR2 from the germline V gene are SGHRS and YFSETQ. The CDR3 contains 14 residues. The ends lost 5 bases at V and 6 bases at J; junction bases unmatched: 7. CDR3 protein: CASRLDRGRDTQYF. The CDR3 region has the DNA TGCGCCAGCAGACTCGACAGGGGGAGGGATACGCAGTATTTT.

This chain uses TRBV4-1 with TRBJ1-2, with 7 bases aligning to TRBD1. Germline trimming cut 4 bases from V and 2 bases from J; bases unmatched to any gene: 4. The germline CDR1 and CDR2 sequences are MGHRA and YSYEKL. The CDR3 is 14 residues long. CDR3 residues: CASSLDRENYGYTF. CDR3 in DNA: TGCGCCAGCAGCCTAGACAGGGAAAACTATGGCTACACCTTC.

This chain uses TRBV5-5 with TRBJ2-3, with D possibly TRBD2 on 6 matching bases. Trimming shortened V by 4 bases and J by 14 bases, and 26 bases separated the two germline ends. Germline-derived CDR1 and CDR2 are SGHKS and YYEKEE (reference sequence). The CDR3 runs 15 residues. CDR3 residues: CASSPTRDQHLARYF. The CDR3 nucleotides are TGTGCCAGCAGCCCAACCCGGGACCAGCACCTAGCGCGGTATTTT.

The chain couples TRBV30 to TRBJ2-7; no clear D. The CDR3 has 12 amino acids. Trimming cost V 0 bases and J 3 bases, with 6 bases left between them. Germline V gene sequence: CDR1 GTSNPN, CDR2 SVGIG (reference sequence). CDR3 region: CAWSVGGYEQYF. CDR3 coding DNA: TGTGCCTGGAGTGTCGGTGGCTACGAGCAGTACTTC.

This chain joins TRBV6-1 and TRBJ1-6; 10 nucleotides line up with TRBD1. After removal of 8 bases from V and 8 bases from J, the junction contained 6 bases not matched to a gene. Per germline, CDR1 MNHNS and CDR2 SASEGT. CDR3 length equals 14 residues. CDR3 nucleotides: TGTGCCAGCGGAGACAGGGGGCCGGATTCACCCCTCCACTTT. Amino acid sequence: CASGDRGPDSPLHF.

This chain links TRBV2 with TRBJ1-2, with 10 bases that match TRBD1. After removal of 6 bases from V and 6 bases from J, the junction contained 7 bases not matched to a gene. Per the germline V gene, CDR1 is SNHLY and CDR2 is FYNNEI. CDR3 length: 14 residues. This chain's CDR3 is CASRGDRGIDGYTF. The CDR3 DNA is TGTGCCAGCAGGGGGGACAGGGGAATTGATGGCTACACCTTC.

This chain uses TRBV19 with TRBJ2-7, with D possibly being TRBD1 (6 bases). V lost 3 bases and J lost 5, with 11 bases in between. Looked up from germline, CDR1 is LNHDA and CDR2 is SQIVND (reference sequence). This CDR3 comprises 13 residues. The CDR3 loop reads CASSIRDINEQYF. The DNA of the CDR3 is TGTGCCAGTAGTATCAGGGACATTAACGAGCAGTACTTC.

The chain joins TRBV5-8 to TRBJ1-6; D gene unclear. This CDR3 is 16 amino acids long. Trimming shortened V by 0 bases and J by 5 bases, and 12 bases separated the two germline ends. Germline V gene lookup returns CDR1 SGHTS and CDR2 YDEGEE. This CDR3 is CASSLASGGNNSPLHF. CDR3 DNA sequence: TGTGCCAGCAGCTTGGCCAGTGGCGGGAATAATTCACCCCTCCACTTT.

V gene TRBV4-1 combines with J gene TRBJ2-1; TRBD2 matches 9 bases. This CDR3 has 18 residues. Germline CDR1 is MGHRA and CDR2 is YSYEKL. V dropped 3 bases and J dropped 0; count of bases not matched to a gene: 9. CDR3 sequence (DNA): TGCGCCAGCAGCCATCAGCGGGGGGACCTGAGCTCCTACAATGAGCAGTTCTTC. Translating gives CASSHQRGDLSSYNEQFF.

The J gene is TRBJ1-1, the V gene TRBV7-2; possibly TRBD1 for D (6 bases). This CDR3 contains 15 residues. Trimming took 3 bases from V and 1 from J, leaving 12 bases between them. CDR1 is SGHTA and CDR2 is FQGNSA in the germline V gene. The CDR3 DNA reads as TGTGCCAGCAGCTTCGCAGGGGCCCGGAACACTGAAGCTTTCTTT. It yields the protein CASSFAGARNTEAFF.